This TCR beta chain was recorded in a study of regulatory T cells in long-lasting Graves disease. Overall study findings and caveats: Persistent disease favored TRBV28, TRBJ1-2 and TRBJ2-5.

This clonotype has at least ten counts. Its matching antigen is unknown. Time point specified: newly diagnosed GD, antithyroid drugs for less than 3 months. After RNA was extracted from PBMCs, the TCR library was made from it. From each patient, about 8.1 milliliters of peripheral blood was drawn and collected into an EDTA anticoagulant tube. V was pared by 0 bases and J by 2 bases, with 6 bases of the junction left unmatched. CDR3 size: 16 residues. The germline V gene has CDR1 LGHDT and CDR2 YNNKEL (reference sequence). Construction of the TCR beta libraries employed iRepertoire HTBI primers in conjunction with Arm-PCR of CDR3 regions. TCRdb reanalysed the multiplex PCR reads using MiXCR and keeps one entry per CDR3 protein. This sample carries about half a million distinct CDR3 sequences, around 12% of them seen once, and the ten largest clones take roughly 8.9%. This sample also belongs to another study, concerning T cells in Graves' hyperthyroidism and ophthalmopathy. Per that study: The study used the HTBI primer set for a first-round RT-PCR of the TCR CDR3.

This chain connects TRBV3-1 to TRBJ2-7; 8 bases map to TRBD2. Specimen: peripheral blood mononuclear cells (PBMCs), collected at new diagnosis, from a patient treated with antithyroid drugs. This TCR came from a woman aged 25 to 39 with Graves disease. CDR3 in DNA: TGTGCCAGCAGCCAAGAACAAGCGGGAGTCCCCTACGAGCAGTACTTC. It specifies CASSQEQAGVPYEQYF.